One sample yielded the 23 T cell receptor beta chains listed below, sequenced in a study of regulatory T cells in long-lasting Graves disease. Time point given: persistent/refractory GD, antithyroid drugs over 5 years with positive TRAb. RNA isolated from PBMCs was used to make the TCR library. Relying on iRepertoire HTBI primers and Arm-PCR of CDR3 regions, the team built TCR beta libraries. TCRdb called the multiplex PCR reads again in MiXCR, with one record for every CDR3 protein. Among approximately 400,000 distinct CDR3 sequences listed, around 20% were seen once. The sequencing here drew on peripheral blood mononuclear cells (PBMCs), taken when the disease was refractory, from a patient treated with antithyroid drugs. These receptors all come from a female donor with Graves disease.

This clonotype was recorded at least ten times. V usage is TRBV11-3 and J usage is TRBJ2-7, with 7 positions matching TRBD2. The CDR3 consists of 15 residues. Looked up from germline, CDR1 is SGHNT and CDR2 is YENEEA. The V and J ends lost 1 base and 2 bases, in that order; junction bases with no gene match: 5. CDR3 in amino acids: CASSLGGGFPYEQYF. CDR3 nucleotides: TGTGCCAGCAGCTTAGGGGGGGGATTCCCCTACGAGCAGTACTTC.

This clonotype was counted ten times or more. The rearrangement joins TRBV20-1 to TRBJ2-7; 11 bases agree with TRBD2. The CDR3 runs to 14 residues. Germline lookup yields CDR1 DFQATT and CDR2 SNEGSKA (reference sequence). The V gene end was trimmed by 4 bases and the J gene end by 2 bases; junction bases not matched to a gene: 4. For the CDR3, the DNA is TGCAGTGCTACCAGACTAGCGGGGCCCTACGAGCAGTACTTC. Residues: CSATRLAGPYEQYF.

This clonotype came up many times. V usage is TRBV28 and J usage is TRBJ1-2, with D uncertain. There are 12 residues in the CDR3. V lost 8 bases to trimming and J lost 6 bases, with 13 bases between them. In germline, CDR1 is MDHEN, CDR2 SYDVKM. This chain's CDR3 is CASQSGLDGYTF. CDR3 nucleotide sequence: TGTGCCAGCCAGTCAGGTTTGGATGGCTACACCTTC.

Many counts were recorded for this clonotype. CDR3 in DNA: TGTGCCAGCAGTGAATGGACAGCCTCTGAAGCTTTCTTT. As protein: CASSEWTASEAFF. The chain is built from TRBV2 and TRBJ1-1, with D possibly TRBD1 on 6 matching bases. CDR1 and CDR2 (germline): SNHLY, FYNNEI. The germline V and J ends were trimmed by 2 bases and 6 bases, with 10 bases remaining between them. The CDR3 has 13 amino acids.

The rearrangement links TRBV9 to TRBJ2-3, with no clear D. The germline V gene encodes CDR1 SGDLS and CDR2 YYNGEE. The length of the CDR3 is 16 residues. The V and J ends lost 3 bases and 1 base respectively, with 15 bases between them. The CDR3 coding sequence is TGTGCCAGCAGCGCCCGTAGCCCCTTCGGCACAGATACGCAGTATTTT. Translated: CASSARSPFGTDTQYF.

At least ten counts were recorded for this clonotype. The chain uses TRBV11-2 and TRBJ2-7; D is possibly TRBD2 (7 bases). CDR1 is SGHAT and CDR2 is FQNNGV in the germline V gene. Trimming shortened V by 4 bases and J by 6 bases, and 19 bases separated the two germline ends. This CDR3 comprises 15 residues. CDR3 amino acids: CASSSKKWGGAEQYF. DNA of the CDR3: TGTGCCAGCAGCTCAAAGAAGTGGGGGGGCGCCGAGCAGTACTTC.

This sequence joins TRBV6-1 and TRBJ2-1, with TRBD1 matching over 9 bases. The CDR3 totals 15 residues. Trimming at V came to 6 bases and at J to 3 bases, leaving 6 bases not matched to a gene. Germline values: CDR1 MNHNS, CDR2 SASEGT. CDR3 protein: CASRAPGQGYNEQFF. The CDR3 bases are TGTGCCAGCAGGGCTCCGGGACAGGGCTACAATGAGCAGTTCTTC.

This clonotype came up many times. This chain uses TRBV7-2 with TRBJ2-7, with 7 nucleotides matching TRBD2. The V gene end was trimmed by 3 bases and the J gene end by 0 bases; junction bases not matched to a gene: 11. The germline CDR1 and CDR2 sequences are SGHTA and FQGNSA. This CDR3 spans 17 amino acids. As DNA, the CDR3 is TGTGCCAGCAGCTTTACCCTAGCGGACGTTATCTCCTACGAGCAGTACTTC. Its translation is CASSFTLADVISYEQYF.

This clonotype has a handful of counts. This CDR3 is CSARSWDLNTEAFF. DNA for the CDR3: TGCAGTGCCCGGTCCTGGGATCTGAACACTGAAGCTTTCTTT. J is TRBJ1-1 and V is TRBV20-1; D ambiguous. Germline V gene lookup returns CDR1 DFQATT and CDR2 SNEGSKA (reference sequence). This CDR3 is built from 14 residues. Between the trimmed V and J ends, which lost 6 bases and 0 bases, there was a span of 14 bases.

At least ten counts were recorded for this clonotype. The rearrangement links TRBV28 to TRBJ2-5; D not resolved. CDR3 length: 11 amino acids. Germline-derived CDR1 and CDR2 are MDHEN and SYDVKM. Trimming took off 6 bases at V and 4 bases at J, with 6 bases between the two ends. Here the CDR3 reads CASSGLETQYF. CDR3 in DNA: TGTGCCAGCAGCGGTCTAGAGACCCAGTACTTC. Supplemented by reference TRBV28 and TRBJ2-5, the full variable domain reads DVKVTQSSRYLVKRTGEKVFLECVQDMDHENMFWYRQDPGLGLRLIYFSYDVKMKEKGDIPEGYSVSREKKERFSLILESASTNQTSMYLCASSGLETQYFGPGTRLLVL.

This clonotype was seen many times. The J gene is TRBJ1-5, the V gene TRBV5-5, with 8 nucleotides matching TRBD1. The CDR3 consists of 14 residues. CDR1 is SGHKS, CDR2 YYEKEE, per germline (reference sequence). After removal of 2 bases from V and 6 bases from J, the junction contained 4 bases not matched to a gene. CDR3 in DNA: TGTGCCAGCAGCTTCGGACAGGGCAGTCAGCCCCAGCATTTT. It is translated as CASSFGQGSQPQHF.

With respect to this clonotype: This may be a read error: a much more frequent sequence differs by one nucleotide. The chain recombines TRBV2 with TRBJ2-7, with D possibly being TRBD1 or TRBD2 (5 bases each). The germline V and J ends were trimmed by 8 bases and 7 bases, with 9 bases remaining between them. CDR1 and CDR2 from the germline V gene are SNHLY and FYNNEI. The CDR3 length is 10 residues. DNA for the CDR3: TGTGCCAGCGAGAGGGGTGAGCAGTACTTC. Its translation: CASERGEQYF.

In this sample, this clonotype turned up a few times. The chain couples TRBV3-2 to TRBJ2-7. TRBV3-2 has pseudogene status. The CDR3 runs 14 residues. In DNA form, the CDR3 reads TGTGCCAGCAGCCAAGGTTGGGCTACCTACGAGCAGTACTTC. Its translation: CASSQGWATYEQYF.

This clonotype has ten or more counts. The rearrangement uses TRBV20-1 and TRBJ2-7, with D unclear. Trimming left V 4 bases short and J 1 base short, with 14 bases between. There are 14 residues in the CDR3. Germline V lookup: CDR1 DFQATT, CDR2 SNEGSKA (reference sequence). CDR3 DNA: TGCAGTGCTACTGGTCCATTACCGTCCTACGAGCAGTACTTC. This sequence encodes CSATGPLPSYEQYF.

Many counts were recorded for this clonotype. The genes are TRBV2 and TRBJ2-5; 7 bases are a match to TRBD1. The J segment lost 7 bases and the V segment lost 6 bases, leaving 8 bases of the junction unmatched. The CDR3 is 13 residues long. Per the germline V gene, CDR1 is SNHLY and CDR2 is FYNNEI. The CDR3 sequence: CASRRQGLGTQYF. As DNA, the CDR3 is TGTGCCAGCAGAAGACAGGGCTTAGGGACCCAGTACTTC. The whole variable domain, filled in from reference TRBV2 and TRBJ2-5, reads EPEVTQTPSHQVTQMGQEVILRCVPISNHLYFYWYRQILGQKVEFLVSFYNNEISEKSEIFDDQFSVERPDGSNFTLKIRSTKLEDSAMYFCASRRQGLGTQYFGPGTRLLVL.

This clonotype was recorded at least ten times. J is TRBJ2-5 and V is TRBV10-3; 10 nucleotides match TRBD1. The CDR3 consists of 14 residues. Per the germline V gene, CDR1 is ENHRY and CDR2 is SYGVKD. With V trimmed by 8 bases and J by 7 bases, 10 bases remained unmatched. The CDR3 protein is CAIAQGQGVGTQYF. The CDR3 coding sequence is TGTGCCATCGCCCAAGGACAGGGGGTTGGGACCCAGTACTTC.

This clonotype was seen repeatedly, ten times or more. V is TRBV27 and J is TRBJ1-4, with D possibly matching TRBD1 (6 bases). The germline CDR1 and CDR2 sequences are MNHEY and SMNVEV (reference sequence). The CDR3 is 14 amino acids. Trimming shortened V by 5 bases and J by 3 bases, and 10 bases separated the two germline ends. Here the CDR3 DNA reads TGTGCCAGCAGTCCCCACAGGGCTAATGAAAAACTGTTTTTT. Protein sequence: CASSPHRANEKLFF.

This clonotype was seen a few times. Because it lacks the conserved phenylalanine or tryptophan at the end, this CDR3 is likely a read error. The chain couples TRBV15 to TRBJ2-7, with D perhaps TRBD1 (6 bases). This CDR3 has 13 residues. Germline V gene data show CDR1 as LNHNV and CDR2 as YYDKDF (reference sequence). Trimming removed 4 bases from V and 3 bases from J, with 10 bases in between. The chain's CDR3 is CATSKEQGYEQYL. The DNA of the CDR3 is TGTGCCACCAGCAAAGAACAGGGCTACGAGCAGTACCTC.

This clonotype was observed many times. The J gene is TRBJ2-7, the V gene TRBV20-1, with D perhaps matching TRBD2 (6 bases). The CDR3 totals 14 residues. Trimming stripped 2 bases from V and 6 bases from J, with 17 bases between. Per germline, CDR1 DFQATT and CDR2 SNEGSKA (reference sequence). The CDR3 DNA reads TGCAGTGCTAGAATCCCGGGAGAAGGTACCGAGCAGTACTTC. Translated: CSARIPGEGTEQYF.

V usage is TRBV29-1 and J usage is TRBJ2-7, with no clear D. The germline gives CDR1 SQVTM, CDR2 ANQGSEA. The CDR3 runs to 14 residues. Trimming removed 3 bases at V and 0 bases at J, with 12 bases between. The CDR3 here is CSVEVPGPSYEQYF. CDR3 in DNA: TGCAGCGTTGAGGTCCCGGGTCCCTCCTACGAGCAGTACTTC.

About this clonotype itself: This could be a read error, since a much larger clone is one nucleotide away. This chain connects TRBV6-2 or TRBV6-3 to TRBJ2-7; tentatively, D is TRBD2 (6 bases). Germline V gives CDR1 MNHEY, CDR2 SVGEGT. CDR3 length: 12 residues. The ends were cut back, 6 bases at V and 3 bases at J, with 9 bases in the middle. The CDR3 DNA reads TGTGCCAGCAGAGAGACTAGCTACGAGCAGTACTTC. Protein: CASRETSYEQYF.

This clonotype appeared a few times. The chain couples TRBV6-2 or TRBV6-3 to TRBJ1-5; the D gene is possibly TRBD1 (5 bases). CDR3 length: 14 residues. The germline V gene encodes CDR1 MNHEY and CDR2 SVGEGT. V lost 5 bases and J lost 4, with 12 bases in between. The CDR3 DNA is TGTGCCAGCAGTCACCTCGGGGGGAATCAGCCCCAGCATTTT. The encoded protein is CASSHLGGNQPQHF.

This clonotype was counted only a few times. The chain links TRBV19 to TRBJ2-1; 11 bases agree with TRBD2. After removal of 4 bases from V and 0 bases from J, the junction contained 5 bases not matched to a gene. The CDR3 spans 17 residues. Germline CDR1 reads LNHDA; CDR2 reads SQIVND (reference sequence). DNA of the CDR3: TGTGCCAGTAGTACCGGACTAGCGGGTAGCTCCTACAATGAGCAGTTCTTC. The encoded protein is CASSTGLAGSSYNEQFF.